This is a list of T cell receptor beta chains from one sample in a study of PD-L1 blockade in urothelial cancer. Produced via immunoSEQ multiplex PCR; TCRdb's table is partial and in-frame only. Counted here are about 87,000 clones, around 89% occurring once; the ten biggest clones make up 0.97%. Sequencing was performed on PBMCs, taken around atezolizumab (anti-PD-L1) treatment. The receptors derive from a woman over 75 with urothelial cancer. Both conserved end residues are part of each CDR3. Fields, in order: V gene, clone size, D gene, J gene, CDR3 DNA, CDR3 protein. The D gene is left open where the match is weak. Expanded clones are given a class, and other clones once, few, many or no size at all.

TRBV4-1,few,TRBD2,TRBJ2-4,TGCGCCAGCAGCCAAGATCGGGGCGGGGGAGCCAAAAACATTCAGTACTTC,CASSQDRGGGAKNIQYF
TRBV7-8,NA,NA,TRBJ2-1,TGTGCCAGCAGCTCCACCGGGACTCGAAGCTCCTACAATGAGCAGTTCTTC,CASSSTGTRSSYNEQFF
TRBV5-1,NA,TRBD1,TRBJ1-1,TGCGCCAGCGGACAGGGTTTGGATACTGAAGCTTTCTTT,CASGQGLDTEAFF
TRBV7-9,NA,TRBD1,TRBJ1-2,TGTGCCAGCAGCTTAGAGGCTGGCAGGGGGCAAGATGGCTACACCTTC,CASSLEAGRGQDGYTF
TRBV6-5,NA,NA,TRBJ2-1,TGTGCCAGCAGTAAACGACTAGGCGATGAGCAGTTCTTC,CASSKRLGDEQFF
TRBV9,NA,NA,TRBJ1-2,TGTGCCAGCAGCGTAGTCCCAGGGGTAGATGGTGTTTTC,CASSVVPGVDGVF
TRBV5-1,NA,TRBD2,TRBJ2-1,TGCGCCAGCAGCTTGGCTCCGGGACTAGCGAGTTTCGCCGCTTACAATGAGCAGTTCTTC,CASSLAPGLASFAAYNEQFF
TRBV9,many,TRBD1,TRBJ2-1,TGTGCCAGCAGCGTCCAGGGGGACTCCTACAATGAGCAGTTCTTC,CASSVQGDSYNEQFF
TRBV5-1,NA,NA,TRBJ2-7,TGCGCCAGCAGCCCCGGGCAAGGGGTCCACGAGCAGTACTTC,CASSPGQGVHEQYF
TRBV5-6,NA,TRBD2,TRBJ2-1,TGTGCCAGCAGTGAGGGGGCTAGCGGGGATAATGAGCAGTTCTTC,CASSEGASGDNEQFF
TRBV7-9,NA,TRBD2,TRBJ2-2,TGTGCCAGCAGCCATAGCGGGAGCCGCACCGGGGAGCTGTTTTTT,CASSHSGSRTGELFF
TRBV5-1,NA,TRBD2,TRBJ2-7,TGCGCCAGCACGTGGACTAGCGTCTCCTACGAGCAGTACTTC,CASTWTSVSYEQYF
TRBV15,NA,NA,TRBJ1-1,TGTGCCACCAGCAGAGGTACCTCTCGGACTGAAGCTTTCTTT,CATSRGTSRTEAFF
TRBV18,NA,NA,TRBJ1-4,TGTGCCAGCTCACCATTTGGGCCTTCTAATGAAAAACTGTTTTTT,CASSPFGPSNEKLFF
TRBV5-5,NA,NA,TRBJ2-2,TGTGCCAGCAGCTTGGAACCAGGGTTGGACACCGGGGAGCTGTTTTTT,CASSLEPGLDTGELFF
TRBV6-1,NA,NA,TRBJ1-1,TGTGCCAGCAGTCGCAACTCGAACACTGAAGCTTTCTTT,CASSRNSNTEAFF
TRBV6-1,once,TRBD2,TRBJ2-1,TGTGCCAGCAAAGGGACTAGTTCCTACAATGAGCAGTTCTTC,CASKGTSSYNEQFF
TRBV7-6,NA,TRBD1,TRBJ1-5,TGTGCCAGCAGCTCCGACCCCGGGACAGACCAGCCCCAGCATTTT,CASSSDPGTDQPQHF
TRBV4-2,NA,TRBD2,TRBJ2-7,TGTGCCAGCAGCCAAGATCTAGCCAGCGGGGTTAATACCTACGAGCAGTACTTC,CASSQDLASGVNTYEQYF
TRBV11-2,NA,NA,TRBJ2-7,TGTGCCAGCAGCTCCCTGGCAGGGTCTGCGTACGAGCAGTACTTC,CASSSLAGSAYEQYF
TRBV5-8,NA,NA,TRBJ1-5,TGTGCCAGCAGCTTGTTGAGGACGGGAAATCAGCCCCAGCATTTT,CASSLLRTGNQPQHF
TRBV7-9,NA,NA,TRBJ2-3,TGTGCCAGCAGCTCAGCCTCAGGCGCAGATACGCAGTATTTT,CASSSASGADTQYF
TRBV19,once,NA,TRBJ1-2,TGTGCCAGTAGCCCCACAGGGCTCTATGGCTACACCTTC,CASSPTGLYGYTF
TRBV6-1,NA,NA,TRBJ1-4,TGTGCCAGCAGTGAATTTGGGAGTGCAACTAATGAAAAACTGTTTTTT,CASSEFGSATNEKLFF
TRBV6-1,NA,NA,TRBJ1-5,TGTGCCAGCAGCCCCTTTCTTATTAGCAATCAGCCCCAGCATTTT,CASSPFLISNQPQHF
TRBV28,few,TRBD1,TRBJ1-2,TGTGCCAGCAGTTCCGGGACAGCTAACTATGGCTACACCTTC,CASSSGTANYGYTF
TRBV5-1,NA,NA,TRBJ2-7,TGCGCCAGCAGCTCCGGGACTCCTTCTGTCGAGCAGTACTTC,CASSSGTPSVEQYF
TRBV19,NA,NA,TRBJ1-5,TGTGCCACTCGGCGGGGGGGACAGCCCCAGCATTTT,CATRRGGQPQHF
TRBV27,NA,NA,TRBJ1-2,TGTGCCAGCAGTTTTAAAGGAGCGTCCTATGGCTACACCTTC,CASSFKGASYGYTF
TRBV4-2,NA,TRBD2,TRBJ2-7,TGTGCCAGCAGCCAGGGACTAGCGGACTACGAGCAGTACTTC,CASSQGLADYEQYF
TRBV10-2,NA,TRBD2,TRBJ2-3,TGCGCCAGCACTTACCCTACTAGCGGGAGTAGAACAGATACGCAGTATTTT,CASTYPTSGSRTDTQYF
TRBV10-1,NA,NA,TRBJ2-7,TGCGCCAGCAGCGAGTTTGAGGGGACAAACTACGAGCAGTACTTC,CASSEFEGTNYEQYF
TRBV21-1,once,NA,TRBJ1-1,TGTGCCAGCAGCCGAACCAGGGGGCGGAGCACTGAAGCTTTCTTT,CASSRTRGRSTEAFF
TRBV6-6,NA,NA,TRBJ2-2,TGTGCCAGCGGCGGGACGGTGAACACCGGGGAGCTGTTTTTT,CASGGTVNTGELFF
TRBV18,NA,NA,TRBJ1-2,TGTGCCAGCTCACGACAGAGATCAGCTAACTATGGCTACACCTTC,CASSRQRSANYGYTF
TRBV6-5,NA,NA,TRBJ2-7,TGTGCCAGCAGTTACTCGACCGGCGGGCACGACGAGCAGTACTTC,CASSYSTGGHDEQYF
TRBV19,NA,TRBD2,TRBJ2-7,TGTGCCAGTAGTCCGAAGACTAGCAGTACCTACGAGCAGTACTTC,CASSPKTSSTYEQYF
TRBV5-1,NA,TRBD1,TRBJ2-3,TGCGCCAGCAGCCCGGGGACAGGGTACACAGATACGCAGTATTTT,CASSPGTGYTDTQYF
TRBV27,NA,TRBD2,TRBJ2-1,TGTGCCAGCAGTTTATGGACCAGCGGGAGGGCCAATGAGCAGTTCTTC,CASSLWTSGRANEQFF
TRBV5-1,NA,NA,TRBJ2-1,TGCGCCAGCAGCCCGGGGGTCGAGCAGTTCTTC,CASSPGVEQFF
TRBV6-1,NA,NA,TRBJ1-5,TGTGCCAGCAGTGAGTTCAGGGGCTCAGGAGCCCAGCATTTT,CASSEFRGSGAQHF
TRBV7-2,NA,TRBD1,TRBJ1-4,TGTGCCAGCAGCTATACGACAGGGGGAAATGAAAAACTGTTTTTT,CASSYTTGGNEKLFF
TRBV18,NA,TRBD1,TRBJ2-7,TGTGCCAGCTCGACCCAGGGGGACGAGCAGTACTTC,CASSTQGDEQYF
TRBV11-2,NA,TRBD1,TRBJ2-2,TGTGCCAGCAGCTTATCTGCAGGGGGGAACACCGGGGAGCTGTTTTTT,CASSLSAGGNTGELFF
TRBV19,NA,TRBD1,TRBJ1-5,TGTGCCAGTAGTTATGGGACAGCCGACAATCAGCCCCAGCATTTT,CASSYGTADNQPQHF
TRBV15,once,TRBD1,TRBJ1-4,TGTGCCACCAGCAGAGTTGAGGGGGCGTCGAAAAAACTGTTTTTT,CATSRVEGASKKLFF
TRBV9,NA,NA,TRBJ1-1,TGTGCCAGCAGCACAACCCCCGGGACTGAAGCTTTCTTT,CASSTTPGTEAFF
TRBV6-6,NA,TRBD1,TRBJ1-1,TGTGCCAGCAGTGACGGACAGGTGAACACTGAAGCTTTCTTT,CASSDGQVNTEAFF
TRBV7-3,NA,NA,TRBJ2-5,TGTGCCAGCAGCTTAAACCCGTTTGACGATTCGACTACCCAGTACTTC,CASSLNPFDDSTTQYF
TRBV6-5,NA,NA,TRBJ2-7,TGTGCCAGCAGGAGTTTGAGCGAGCAGTACTTC,CASRSLSEQYF
TRBV6-5,few,TRBD1,TRBJ1-5,TGTGCCAGCAGAGCAGGGGGCGGGGGCAATCAGCCCCAGCATTTT,CASRAGGGGNQPQHF
TRBV7-2,NA,NA,TRBJ2-7,TGTGCCAGCAGCTTATTGGGCAGGCTCAGCGAGCAGTACTTC,CASSLLGRLSEQYF
TRBV7-9,NA,TRBD2,TRBJ2-1,TGTGCCAGCAGCTCCCGGGCTAGCGGGAGGGCCTTGGAGCAGTTCTTC,CASSSRASGRALEQFF
TRBV28,NA,NA,TRBJ1-5,TGTGCCAGCAGTCCGGACTGGTCGAAGCCCCAGCATTTT,CASSPDWSKPQHF
TRBV11-2,NA,NA,TRBJ1-1,TGTGCCAGCAGCCCGACCCAGGGGACTGAAGCTTTCTTT,CASSPTQGTEAFF